This is a list of T cell receptor beta chains from one sample in a study of T cells expressing NK-cell markers. Using the 5' RACE reads, TCRdb records one entry per CDR3 protein without DNA. This sample contains roughly 350,000 distinct CDR3 sequences. Sequencing was performed on blood T cells: a sorted CD56 or NKG2C T cell subset, CD4+ or CD8+ T cells, or bulk PBMC T cells (not recorded which). These TCRs come from a man aged 18-75 years in good health. The CDR3 runs from the conserved cysteine through the conserved F or W.

CDR3 length	V gene	J gene	CDR3 protein
15	TRBV5-1	TRBJ2-7	CASSNGTAISYEQYF
14	TRBV25-1	TRBJ1-2	CASSAMGGGYGYTF
15	TRBV18	TRBJ2-3	CASSPNQRGRDTQYF
15	TRBV6-1	TRBJ1-2	CASSLKPAGANGYTF
17	TRBV7-2	TRBJ2-2	CASSLVLGALNTGELFF
13	TRBV6-6	TRBJ1-3	CASTASWGNTIYF
14	TRBV20-1	TRBJ2-7	CSARDARDPYEQYF
18	TRBV11-2	TRBJ2-6	CASSFLSGQSSGANVLTF
12	TRBV14	TRBJ2-5	CASSQGEETQYF
16	TRBV6-1	TRBJ2-3	CASSVAGSPATDTQYF
17	TRBV30	TRBJ1-6	CAWSNHLGTGGNSPLHF
15	TRBV5-5	TRBJ1-5	CASSTTDRANQPQHF
17	TRBV10-3	TRBJ2-1	CAISETTSRTVNNEQFF
13	TRBV4-1	TRBJ2-7	CASSQVPTYEQYF
12	TRBV6-5	TRBJ2-7	CASARAQGEQYF
14	TRBV25-1	TRBJ1-4	CASNAGRTNEKLFF
15	TRBV12-3/TRBV12-4	TRBJ2-1	CASSLNAFGTSEQFF
16	TRBV20-1	TRBJ2-7	CSARDETSGGLYEQYF
18	TRBV6-1	TRBJ1-5	CASSDLQGRWGSSQPQHF
14	TRBV18	TRBJ1-6	CASSKQGNNSPLHF
15	TRBV18	TRBJ2-5	CASSPPRELGETQYF
14	TRBV23-1	TRBJ2-7	CASSPGTESYEQYF
13	TRBV4-2	TRBJ2-1	CASSPRGGIEQFF
15	TRBV4-1	TRBJ2-3	CASSRGWTSTDTQYF
16	TRBV7-2	TRBJ2-4	CASSPWTSGAGNIQYF
13	TRBV20-1	TRBJ2-3	CSAGDRGKGTQYF
16	TRBV7-9	TRBJ2-2	CASSFRGRRNTGELFF
13	TRBV5-8	TRBJ1-1	CASSLEANTEAFF
12	TRBV5-4	TRBJ1-1	CASSLDNTEAFF
16	TRBV2	TRBJ2-4	CASRGQGAWAKNIQYF
16	TRBV10-3	TRBJ1-3	CAISDARGITGNTIYF
15	TRBV9	TRBJ2-7	CASSALAGAAYEQYF
17	TRBV6-5	TRBJ2-3	CASSSGLAGTSTDTQYF
11	TRBV6-5	TRBJ1-1	CASSRWDEAFF